One sample yielded the 31 T cell receptor beta chains listed below, sequenced in a study of cytomegalovirus exposure and HLA in healthy donors. The primer mix had 60 Vbeta and 13 Jbeta primers. Some clones are missing from TCRdb's copy, which holds only in-frame ones; the method was immunoSEQ multiplex PCR. The sample consists of about 140,000 clones, under 85% of them appearing once. Sequencing used PBMCs. Source of these receptors: a man aged 18 to 29 in good health and CMV-seronegative.

CDR3 coding DNA: TGTGCCTGGAGTGGGCTGGACAGGGTGGATGAGACCCAGTACTTC. Translated: CAWSGLDRVDETQYF. The rearrangement uses TRBV30 and TRBJ2-5; 8 bases are a match to TRBD1. The CDR3 is made up of 15 amino acids. CDR1 and CDR2 (germline): GTSNPN, SVGIG (reference sequence). With 1 base clipped from V and 5 bases from J, the junction kept 9 bases outside the gene matches.

The gene calls are TRBV30 and TRBJ1-6; the D is unclear. Germline V CDR1 and CDR2: GTSNPN, SVGIG (reference sequence). The CDR3 length is 14 residues. Trimming took 3 bases from V and 7 from J, leaving 13 bases between them. The CDR3 DNA is TGTGCCTGGAGGAGGGCCGCATGGAATTCACCCCTCCACTTT. This translates into CAWRRAAWNSPLHF.

V usage is TRBV13 and J usage is TRBJ1-2; D is perhaps TRBD1 (6 bases). The CDR3 consists of 16 residues. Germline CDR1 PRHDT, CDR2 FYEKMQ (reference sequence). Trimming stripped 0 bases from V and 6 bases from J, with 17 bases between. As DNA, the CDR3 is TGTGCCAGCAGCTTAGGCAGGGGAGGGATTCAGGATGGCTACACCTTC. Its protein product is CASSLGRGGIQDGYTF.

The chain carries TRBV6-1 and TRBJ1-2, with D uncertain. Germline values: CDR1 MNHNS, CDR2 SASEGT. Trimming stripped 3 bases from V and 5 bases from J, with 7 bases between. The CDR3 has 12 residues. The CDR3 sequence: CASSDQAYGYTF. DNA for the CDR3: TGTGCCAGCAGTGATCAGGCGTATGGCTACACCTTC.

This sequence joins TRBV6-4 and TRBJ2-2, with TRBD2 identical over 8 bases. The V gene's germline CDR1 is MRHNA and CDR2 SNTAGT. The CDR3 is 16 residues long. Trimming removed 0 bases from V and 0 bases from J; junction bases left unmatched: 0. The chain's CDR3 is CASSDSGLANTGELFF. DNA for the CDR3: TGTGCCAGCAGTGACTCGGGACTAGCGAACACCGGGGAGCTGTTTTTT.

The chain is built from TRBV7-8 and TRBJ1-2; TRBD1 is a possible D gene (6 bases). V was clipped by 5 bases and J by 3 bases, with 22 bases between them. The CDR3 has 17 amino acids. The germline CDR1 and CDR2 sequences are SGHVS and FQNEAQ. In DNA form, the CDR3 reads TGTGCCAGCAGCGAATCCCTGCAGGTGGGGGCATACTATGGCTACACCTTC. Protein: CASSESLQVGAYYGYTF.

This chain uses TRBV7-9 with TRBJ2-7; 11 bases line up with TRBD2. The length of the CDR3 is 13 residues. The germline gives CDR1 SEHNR, CDR2 FQNEAQ (reference sequence). After removal of 8 bases from V and 5 bases from J, the junction contained 5 bases not matched to a gene. This CDR3 reads CASLSGGADEQYF. CDR3 bases: TGTGCCAGCCTTAGCGGGGGGGCCGACGAGCAGTACTTC.

The chain has TRBV5-6 and TRBJ1-5; D is perhaps TRBD1 (5 bases). The CDR3 is made up of 14 amino acids. The V gene's germline CDR1 is SGHDT and CDR2 YYEEEE. Trimming left V 0 bases short and J 3 bases short, with 7 bases between. The CDR3 loop is CASSLGQPNQPQHF. CDR3 nucleotides: TGTGCCAGCAGCTTGGGACAGCCCAATCAGCCCCAGCATTTT.

The genes are TRBV6-5 and TRBJ2-5; TRBD1 agrees at 7 bases. V gave up 4 bases and J gave up 10 bases; unmatched junction bases: 3. Germline V gene sequence: CDR1 MNHEY, CDR2 SVGAGI. This CDR3 spans 11 amino acids. The CDR3 nucleotides are TGTGCCAGCAGTTCCGGACAGGACCAGTACTTC. This codes for CASSSGQDQYF.

The genes are TRBV5-1 and TRBJ2-5, with TRBD2 matching over 10 bases. The CDR3 sequence is 16 residues long. The trim removed 0 bases at V and 2 bases at J, leaving 4 bases unmatched. The germline CDR1 and CDR2 sequences are SGHRS and YFSETQ. This CDR3 is CASSLAPAGGQETQYF. CDR3 coding DNA: TGCGCCAGCAGCTTGGCCCCAGCGGGGGGGCAAGAGACCCAGTACTTC. The variable domain in full, completed from reference TRBV5-1 and TRBJ2-5, reads KAGVTQTPRYLIKTRGQQVTLSCSPISGHRSVSWYQQTPGQGLQFLFEYFSETQRNKGNFPGRFSGRQFSNSRSEMNVSTLELGDSALYLCASSLAPAGGQETQYFGPGTRLLVL.

The gene calls are TRBV5-4 and TRBJ1-1; 7 bases align to TRBD1. The CDR3 is 14 residues long. Looked up from germline, CDR1 is SGHNT and CDR2 is YYREEE (reference sequence). Trimming removed 7 bases from V and 0 bases from J; junction bases left unmatched: 6. DNA for the CDR3: TGTGCCAGCCACTCGGGACAGTTGAACACTGAAGCTTTCTTT. This gives the protein CASHSGQLNTEAFF.

This chain joins TRBV5-5 and TRBJ2-7; TRBD1 matches 10 bases. This CDR3 is 14 amino acids long. CDR1 and CDR2 from the germline V gene are SGHKS and YYEKEE (reference sequence). Germline trimming cut 4 bases from V and 3 bases from J; bases unmatched to any gene: 4. CDR3 amino acids: CASSRGQGIYEQYF. The DNA for the CDR3 is TGTGCCAGCAGCCGGGGACAGGGGATCTACGAGCAGTACTTC.

Details on this clone: A much larger clonotype is one base distant, so this may be a read error. Other DNA variants within this sample encode the same CDR3. This sequence joins TRBV7-2 and TRBJ1-1; weak D call: TRBD1 (6 bases). Germline CDR1 SGHTA, CDR2 FQGNSA. The CDR3 is 13 residues long. V shed 3 bases and J shed 4 bases, with 9 bases lying between them. CDR3: CASSLGGGTEAFF. The CDR3 nucleotides read TGTGCCAGCAGCTTGGGAGGGGGCACTGAAGCTTTCTTT.

On this clone: Other nucleotide sequences in the sample specify the same CDR3. The V gene is TRBV2, the J gene TRBJ1-4; possibly TRBD1 for D (6 bases). This CDR3 is built from 13 residues. Trimming pared 9 bases from V and 3 bases from J, leaving 11 bases between. The V gene's germline CDR1 is SNHLY and CDR2 FYNNEI. The CDR3 coding sequence is TGTGCCAGTTCGGACAGATCTAATGAAAAACTGTTTTTT. This codes for CASSDRSNEKLFF.

The chain is built from TRBV29-1 and TRBJ2-3, with 9 bases matching TRBD1. The CDR3 runs to 13 residues. The J segment lost 6 bases and the V segment lost 6 bases, leaving 7 bases of the junction unmatched. Germline V gene data show CDR1 as SQVTM and CDR2 as ANQGSEA. The CDR3: CSVRDREWDTQYF. For the CDR3, the DNA is TGCAGCGTAAGGGACAGGGAATGGGATACGCAGTATTTT.

The rearrangement links TRBV6-4 to TRBJ1-4; a possible D gene is TRBD1 (5 bases). Germline V gene lookup returns CDR1 MRHNA and CDR2 SNTAGT. V lost 10 bases and J lost 5, with 17 bases in between. The length of the CDR3 is 14 residues. CDR3 in amino acids: CATAKTADNEKLFF. In DNA, the CDR3 is TGTGCCACCGCTAAGACAGCTGACAATGAAAAACTGTTTTTT.

This clone was seen only once. The gene calls are TRBV2 and TRBJ1-2; perhaps TRBD1 as D (5 bases). Germline CDR1 SNHLY, CDR2 FYNNEI. CDR3 size: 12 residues. With 6 bases removed from V and 8 bases from J, the gap between germline ends came to 13 bases. This CDR3 reads CASRRSGDGYTF. The CDR3 region has the DNA TGTGCCAGCAGGAGGTCGGGGGACGGCTACACCTTC.

V usage is TRBV11-1 and J usage is TRBJ1-5; 12 bases agree with TRBD1. The CDR3 runs 16 residues. Looked up from germline, CDR1 is SGHAT and CDR2 is FQDESV (reference sequence). V lost 4 bases, J lost 5 bases, and 6 bases stayed unmatched. CDR3 bases: TGTGCCAGCAGCTCCGGGACAGGGGGCTTCGATCAGCCCCAGCATTTT. Translation: CASSSGTGGFDQPQHF.

This chain joins TRBV19 and TRBJ1-5; the D gene is possibly TRBD1 (5 bases). Germline CDR1 and CDR2: LNHDA and SQIVND (reference sequence). The CDR3 totals 15 residues. Trimming shortened V by 1 base and J by 3 bases, and 10 bases separated the two germline ends. The CDR3 reads CASSIAGRDNQPQHF. For the CDR3, the DNA is TGTGCCAGTAGTATAGCGGGCAGGGACAATCAGCCCCAGCATTTT.

The chain uses TRBV4-3 and TRBJ2-7; no reliable D call. The germline gives CDR1 LGHNA, CDR2 YSLEER. V shed 4 bases and J shed 7 bases, with 14 bases lying between them. This CDR3 contains 13 residues. CDR3: CASSPRVYGEQYF. The CDR3, as DNA: TGCGCCAGCAGCCCCCGGGTCTACGGGGAGCAGTACTTC.

CDR3 DNA sequence: TGTGCCAGCAGCCGCCAGGGGGAGTACTATGGCTACACCTTC. This gives the protein CASSRQGEYYGYTF. The chain links TRBV27 to TRBJ1-2, with 7 bases aligning to TRBD1. J lost 3 bases, V lost 6 bases, and 7 bases had no gene match. The CDR3 runs 14 residues. Germline V gene sequence: CDR1 MNHEY, CDR2 SMNVEV (reference sequence).

The chain carries TRBV10-3 and TRBJ2-2, with D maybe TRBD1 (7 bases). Germline V CDR1 and CDR2: ENHRY, SYGVKD. This CDR3 is 15 amino acids long. Trimming took off 6 bases at V and 3 bases at J, with 14 bases between the two ends. In DNA form, the CDR3 reads TGTGCCATCAGCCGCGGGGACAGAGACACCGGGGAGCTGTTTTTT. It yields the protein CAISRGDRDTGELFF.

This clone was recorded once. V gene TRBV29-1 combines with J gene TRBJ2-7, with D possibly TRBD2 on 6 matching bases. The CDR3 runs 13 residues. Germline assignment: CDR1 SQVTM and CDR2 ANQGSEA. Between the trimmed V and J ends, which lost 3 bases and 5 bases, there was a span of 14 bases. CDR3 in amino acids: CSVDGGISDEQYF. The DNA for the CDR3 is TGCAGCGTTGACGGGGGAATATCGGACGAGCAGTACTTC.

The chain links TRBV11-2 to TRBJ2-5; possible D gene TRBD1, 6 bases. CDR3 size: 15 residues. Germline CDR1 reads SGHAT; CDR2 reads FQNNGV. Trimming cost V 5 bases and J 2 bases, with 15 bases left between them. The CDR3 here is CASSRQDRLQETQYF. CDR3 nucleotide sequence: TGTGCCAGCAGCCGCCAGGACAGACTACAAGAGACCCAGTACTTC. The full variable domain, in which reference TRBV11-2 and TRBJ2-5 provide the parts outside the CDR3, is EAGVAQSPRYKIIEKRQSVAFWCNPISGHATLYWYQQILGQGPKLLIQFQNNGVVDDSQLPKDRFSAERLKGVDSTLKIQPAKLEDSAVYLCASSRQDRLQETQYFGPGTRLLVL.

The chain has TRBV2 and TRBJ1-5, with D possibly matching TRBD1 (5 bases). The CDR3 runs 13 residues. Per the germline V gene, CDR1 is SNHLY and CDR2 is FYNNEI. V gave up 8 bases and J gave up 1 base, with 9 bases separating them. Written as DNA, the CDR3 is TGTGCCAGCCGGGGGGACAGCAATCAGCCCCAGCATTTT. The encoded protein is CASRGDSNQPQHF.

Turning to this clone: The same CDR3 is also encoded by other DNA sequences in this sample. The rearrangement links TRBV19 to TRBJ2-7, with TRBD1 identical over 8 bases. CDR1 and CDR2 from the germline V gene are LNHDA and SQIVND (reference sequence). J lost 6 bases, V lost 5 bases, and 9 bases had no gene match. This CDR3 has 14 amino acids. This CDR3 is CASSPSGQGGEQYF. DNA of the CDR3: TGTGCCAGTAGTCCCTCCGGACAGGGTGGCGAGCAGTACTTC. Together with reference TRBV19 and TRBJ2-7, the CDR3 gives the full variable domain: DGGITQSPKYLFRKEGQNVTLSCEQNLNHDAMYWYRQDPGQGLRLIYYSQIVNDFQKGDIAEGYSVSREKKESFPLTVTSAQKNPTAFYLCASSPSGQGGEQYFGPGTRLTVT.

This clone has just a few counts. The genes are TRBV6-5 and TRBJ1-6; 7 nucleotides line up with TRBD1. Germline V CDR1 and CDR2: MNHEY, SVGAGI. The CDR3 is 15 amino acids. The V and J ends lost 7 bases and 10 bases, in that order; junction bases with no gene match: 13. CDR3 protein: CASTVQQGRGSPLHF. The CDR3 DNA sequence: TGTGCCAGCACCGTCCAACAGGGGCGAGGGTCACCCCTCCACTTT.

J is TRBJ2-7 and V is TRBV6-5, with D perhaps TRBD1 (5 bases). The CDR3 contains 14 residues. V was shortened by 5 bases and J by 3 bases, with 14 bases between the two germline ends. Germline V gives CDR1 MNHEY, CDR2 SVGAGI. The CDR3 DNA reads as TGTGCCAGCAGTGAACGACAGTGGATCTACGAGCAGTACTTC. This sequence encodes CASSERQWIYEQYF.

Here the CDR3 reads CASSDADSPFSGANVLTF. CDR3 in DNA: TGTGCCAGCAGTGATGCGGACAGCCCGTTTTCTGGGGCCAACGTCCTGACTTTC. V gene TRBV2 combines with J gene TRBJ2-6, with D perhaps TRBD1 (6 bases). CDR1 is SNHLY, CDR2 FYNNEI, per germline. The CDR3 runs to 18 residues. V was clipped by 3 bases and J by 1 base, with 16 bases between them. Full variable domain (outside the CDR3, taken from reference TRBV2 and TRBJ2-6): EPEVTQTPSHQVTQMGQEVILRCVPISNHLYFYWYRQILGQKVEFLVSFYNNEISEKSEIFDDQFSVERPDGSNFTLKIRSTKLEDSAMYFCASSDADSPFSGANVLTFGAGSRLTVL.

This chain connects TRBV5-7 to TRBJ1-6; 7 positions match TRBD1. TRBV5-7 is an ORF, and what it does is uncertain. The CDR3 is made up of 16 amino acids. V was pared by 0 bases and J by 10 bases, with 10 bases of the junction left unmatched. The CDR3 is CASSLAPGTGESPLHF. In DNA, the CDR3 is TGTGCCAGCAGCTTGGCGCCCGGAACAGGGGAATCACCCCTCCACTTT.

The rearrangement uses TRBV5-6 and TRBJ1-6, with D perhaps matching TRBD1 (6 bases). Looked up from germline, CDR1 is SGHDT and CDR2 is YYEEEE. The CDR3 consists of 14 residues. Trimming shortened V by 3 bases and J by 7 bases, and 11 bases separated the two germline ends. CDR3 sequence reads: CASSYLQGNSPLHF. The DNA of the CDR3 is TGTGCCAGCAGCTACTTACAGGGAAATTCACCCCTCCACTTT.